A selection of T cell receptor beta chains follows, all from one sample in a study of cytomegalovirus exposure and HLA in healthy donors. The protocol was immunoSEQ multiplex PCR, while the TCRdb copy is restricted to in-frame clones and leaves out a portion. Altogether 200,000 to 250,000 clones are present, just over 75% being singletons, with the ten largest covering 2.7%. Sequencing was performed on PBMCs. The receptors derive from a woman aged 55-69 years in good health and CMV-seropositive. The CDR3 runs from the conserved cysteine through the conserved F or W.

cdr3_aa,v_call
CASSPFEVAPTGGTSYNEQFF,TRBV18
CASNFATTNEKLFF,TRBV2
CASSQGLVQPQHF,TRBV19
CASSKTSGGAGTQYF,TRBV9
CASRLGSGNTIYF,TRBV6-5
CASSEVAGVDGYTF,TRBV6-1
CASSFTSGTPMEQYF,TRBV11-2
CAWSPGTGANQPQHF,TRBV30
CASSSNRGNTEAFF,TRBV7-3
CASSVGSGGSSTDTQYF,TRBV2
CASSFLRGGDTQYF,TRBV11-2
CASTMGLAEETQYF,TRBV9
CASSLDRGGNQPQHF,TRBV2
CASSLQGARIVSGYTF,TRBV7-9
CASRNRGGNEQFF,TRBV7-2
CASSSGPGGTEAFF,TRBV5-1
CASSYQAGVETQYF,TRBV6-5
CASSNLAGPRETQYF,TRBV19
CAWSVPGSYTF,TRBV30
CASSLAATYNEQFF,TRBV10-1
CASSFSDQPQHF,TRBV7-9
CASSIQHPPRYGYTF,TRBV6-1
CASSLGGRPDQETQYF,TRBV5-1